This T cell receptor beta chain was documented in a study of cytomegalovirus exposure and HLA in healthy donors. PCR amplification relied on 60 Vbeta primers (plus 13 Jbeta primers). The assay was immunoSEQ multiplex PCR, and TCRdb's table has in-frame clones only and misses some. The sample carries about 150,000 clones, 75% to 85% recorded once. Study outcomes and limitations: What was likely a sequencing artifact was a cluster of highly shared sequence variants. Later, an analysis found that common viral pathogens appeared to be linked with several of the most significant clusters. Fewer N-insertions (relative to the roughly 700-donor mean) were reportedly seen in an Asian-associated ancestry cluster in a later analysis.

The study sampled nominally healthy donors, though unrecorded immune exposures were likely. The sample holds a few counts of this clone. Its antigen is not identified. CDR1 is MGHDK and CDR2 is SYGVNS in the germline V gene. V lost 2 bases and J lost 7; bases outside the gene matches: 2. The CDR3 consists of 13 residues. This TCR came from a woman in her thirties or forties in good health and CMV-seropositive. The chain couples TRBV25-1 to TRBJ2-7; 10 bases match TRBD1. The sequencing sample was made of PBMCs. CDR3 loop: CASSEDRGQEQYF. CDR3 in DNA: TGTGCCAGCAGTGAAGACAGGGGGCAAGAGCAGTACTTC.